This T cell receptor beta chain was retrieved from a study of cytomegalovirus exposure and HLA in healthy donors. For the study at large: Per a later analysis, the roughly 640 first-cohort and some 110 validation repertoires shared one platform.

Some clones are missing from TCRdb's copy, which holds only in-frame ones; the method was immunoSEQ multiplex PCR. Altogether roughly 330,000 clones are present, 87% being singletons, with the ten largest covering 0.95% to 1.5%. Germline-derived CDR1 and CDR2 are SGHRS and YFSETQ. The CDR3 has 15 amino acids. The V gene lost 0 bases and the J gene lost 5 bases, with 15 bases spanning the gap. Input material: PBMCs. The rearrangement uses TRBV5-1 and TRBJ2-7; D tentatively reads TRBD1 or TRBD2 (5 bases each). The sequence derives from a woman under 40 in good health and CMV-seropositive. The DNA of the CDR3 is TGCGCCAGCAGCTTGGGAGGGGAGAAATTGGACGAGCAGTACTTC. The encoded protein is CASSLGGEKLDEQYF.